A single sample is the source of the 10 T cell receptor beta chains below, sequenced in a study of cytomegalovirus exposure and HLA in healthy donors (dated by TCRdb to about 2017). Libraries were constructed by the immunoSEQ multiplex PCR assay. For the multiplex PCR, a mixture combining 60 forward primers for TCR Vbeta segments and 13 reverse primers for TCR Jbeta segments was used. The source is immuneACCESS, and TCRdb retained only in-frame sequences with V and J called. Part of the clones is not carried over; for the studies checked, unresolved V genes explain less than half of this, and the remainder is unexplained. Here the sample has about 190,000 clones; 79% occur a single time. Around 1.6% of the sample goes to the ten largest clones. The source material was PBMCs. All receptors derive from a woman under 30 in good health and CMV-seronegative.

The chain links TRBV29-1 to TRBJ1-1, with 7 bases aligning to TRBD1. There are 15 residues in the CDR3. The germline V gene has CDR1 SQVTM and CDR2 ANQGSEA. The J segment lost 3 bases and the V segment lost 4 bases, leaving 11 bases of the junction unmatched. The CDR3 spells CSVGPDRLEDTEAFF. The CDR3 bases are TGCAGCGTTGGGCCGGACAGGCTTGAGGACACTGAAGCTTTCTTT.

This clone occurred a few times. The rearrangement links TRBV2 to TRBJ2-1, with 7 bases that match TRBD2. The germline gives CDR1 SNHLY, CDR2 FYNNEI. There are 18 residues in the CDR3. V lost 0 bases to trimming and J lost 2 bases; unmatched junction nucleotides: 10. The CDR3 spells CASSEAKRGSGTYNEQFF. In DNA, the CDR3 is TGTGCCAGCAGTGAAGCGAAGCGCGGGAGTGGAACCTACAATGAGCAGTTCTTC.

This chain links TRBV14 with TRBJ2-1; D might be TRBD1 (6 bases). Trimming cost V 3 bases and J 9 bases, with 15 bases left between them. The CDR3 consists of 14 residues. Per germline, CDR1 SGHDN and CDR2 FVKESK. The CDR3 sequence is CASSQSNLGGEQFF. In nucleotides, the CDR3 is TGTGCCAGCAGCCAGTCCAACCTAGGGGGTGAGCAGTTCTTC.

This clone was observed a handful of times. CDR3 in DNA: TGTGCCAGCAGCTCGAAGCCCCGGGATGAAGCTTTCTTT. This translates into CASSSKPRDEAFF. The J gene is TRBJ1-1, the V gene TRBV7-9; D ambiguous. V was shortened by 4 bases and J by 7 bases, with 13 bases between the two germline ends. CDR1 and CDR2 (germline): SEHNR, FQNEAQ (reference sequence). This CDR3 has 13 residues.

The gene calls are TRBV11-2 and TRBJ1-1; D is unresolved. Trimming took 1 base from V and 0 from J, leaving 9 bases between them. CDR1 and CDR2 (germline): SGHAT, FQNNGV. The CDR3 has 15 amino acids. CDR3 nucleotide sequence: TGTGCCAGCAGCTTAGCTGACAACTTGAACACTGAAGCTTTCTTT. It translates to CASSLADNLNTEAFF.

The rearrangement joins TRBV19 to TRBJ2-3; TRBD2 agrees at 11 bases. This CDR3 contains 19 residues. CDR1 is LNHDA and CDR2 is SQIVND in the germline V gene (reference sequence). V gave up 7 bases and J gave up 4 bases; unmatched junction bases: 19. The CDR3 DNA reads TGTGCCAGTACGACGAGGCTAGCGGGGGGCCGGACGCACCCAGATACGCAGTATTTT. As protein: CASTTRLAGGRTHPDTQYF. The full variable domain, with the rest looked up from reference TRBV19 and TRBJ2-3, is DGGITQSPKYLFRKEGQNVTLSCEQNLNHDAMYWYRQDPGQGLRLIYYSQIVNDFQKGDIAEGYSVSREKKESFPLTVTSAQKNPTAFYLCASTTRLAGGRTHPDTQYFGPGTRLTVL.

The V and J genes are TRBV6-1 and TRBJ1-1, with 8 nucleotides matching TRBD1. This CDR3 has 15 residues. Unmatched junction bases numbered 10, after V lost 7 bases and J lost 3 bases. CDR1 and CDR2 from the germline V gene are MNHNS and SASEGT. As DNA, the CDR3 is TGTGCCAGCAAGTTGACAGGGGAGGGGCACACTGAAGCTTTCTTT. It is translated as CASKLTGEGHTEAFF.

The V call is TRBV5-1, the J call TRBJ2-7; TRBD1 aligns across 7 bases. The CDR3 length is 15 residues. V shed 4 bases, J shed 0 bases, and the junction held 7 bases outside the gene matches. Germline-derived CDR1 and CDR2 are SGHRS and YFSETQ. The CDR3 sequence is CASSAGTVFSYEQYF. DNA of the CDR3: TGCGCCAGCAGCGCCGGGACAGTCTTCTCCTACGAGCAGTACTTC.

This chain joins TRBV5-1 and TRBJ1-4, with D possibly matching TRBD1 (6 bases). The length of the CDR3 is 15 residues. Germline CDR1 is SGHRS and CDR2 is YFSETQ. The ends were cut back, 0 bases at V and 7 bases at J, with 13 bases in the middle. This CDR3 is CASSLGPQGSEKLFF. The DNA of the CDR3 is TGCGCCAGCAGCTTGGGTCCCCAGGGGAGTGAAAAACTGTTTTTT.

This rearrangement joins TRBV29-1 to TRBJ2-5, with a possible D match to TRBD1 (6 bases). V lost 5 bases and J 1 base, leaving 11 bases between the germline ends. CDR3 length: 13 residues. CDR1 SQVTM and CDR2 ANQGSEA come from the germline V gene. The CDR3 DNA is TGCAGCGTTAAGACAGGAATCCAAGAGACCCAGTACTTC. This sequence encodes CSVKTGIQETQYF.